This T cell receptor beta chain emerged from a study of regulatory T cells in long-lasting Graves disease. Study background: New Graves' disease cases had less than 3 months of antithyroid drugs.

Arm-PCR of CDR3 regions with iRepertoire HTBI primers generated TCR beta libraries. TCRdb recomputed calls from the multiplex PCR reads with MiXCR, one row per CDR3 protein. The sample lists a few hundred thousand distinct CDR3 sequences, 16% seen once, with about 27% in the top ten. Time point in this sample: newly diagnosed GD, antithyroid drugs for less than 3 months. From RNA extracted from PBMCs, the TCR library was made. This CDR3 is 15 amino acids long. CDR1 and CDR2 (germline): SGHKS, YYEKEE (reference sequence). The V end was cut by 3 bases, the J end by 3 bases, with 16 bases between. The sample also formed part of further work on T cells in Graves' hyperthyroidism and ophthalmopathy. This second study notes: Clinical symptoms, serum thyroxine, TRAb, thyroid ultrasound and orbital computed tomography established diagnosis. Researchers ran a first-round RT-PCR on the TCR CDR3 using the HTBI primer set. From stable hyperthyroidism, ophthalmopathy was separated by a 13 V-J model.

This TCR was recovered from a man between 35 and 55 years old with Graves disease. The sample here was peripheral blood mononuclear cells (PBMCs), taken at new diagnosis, from a patient treated with antithyroid drugs. The chain employs TRBV5-5 and TRBJ2-7, with D tentatively TRBD1 (6 bases). In DNA form, the CDR3 reads TGTGCCAGCAGCTCTACCGGGACAAAATTCTACGAGCAGTACTTC. It translates to CASSSTGTKFYEQYF.